These 3 T cell receptor beta chains came from one sample sequenced in a study of blood T cell repertoires in COVID-19. The data were produced by immunoSEQ multiplex PCR, yet TCRdb's version contains in-frame clones alone and is incomplete. Altogether about 230,000 clones are present, roughly 84% being singletons, with the ten largest covering around 25%. The sample comprised peripheral blood. All receptors come from a man in his forties or fifties with acute or convalescent COVID-19.

The V and J genes are TRBV12-3 or TRBV12-4 and TRBJ1-1; perhaps TRBD1 as D (6 bases). Trimming removed 5 bases from V and 0 bases from J, with 7 bases in between. The CDR3 totals 13 residues. CDR3 sequence reads: CASSTGLNTEAFF. The CDR3 DNA is TGTGCCAGCAGTACAGGGTTGAACACTGAAGCTTTCTTT.

In this sample, this clone turned up a few times. The chain links TRBV20-1 to TRBJ2-1; no clear D gene. The germline V gene has CDR1 DFQATT and CDR2 SNEGSKA (reference sequence). Trimming removed 3 bases at V and 3 bases at J, with 6 bases between. This CDR3 has 12 residues. CDR3 sequence reads: CSASIIYNEQFF. In DNA form, the CDR3 reads TGCAGTGCTAGTATAATCTACAATGAGCAGTTCTTC.

The V and J genes are TRBV18 and TRBJ1-1; TRBD1 might be the D (5 bases). This CDR3 region has 13 residues. The V end was cut by 3 bases, the J end by 3 bases, with 8 bases between. Germline assignment: CDR1 KGHSH and CDR2 LQKENI. The CDR3: CASSPGGDTEAFF. DNA for the CDR3: TGTGCCAGCTCACCGGGAGGGGACACTGAAGCTTTCTTT.